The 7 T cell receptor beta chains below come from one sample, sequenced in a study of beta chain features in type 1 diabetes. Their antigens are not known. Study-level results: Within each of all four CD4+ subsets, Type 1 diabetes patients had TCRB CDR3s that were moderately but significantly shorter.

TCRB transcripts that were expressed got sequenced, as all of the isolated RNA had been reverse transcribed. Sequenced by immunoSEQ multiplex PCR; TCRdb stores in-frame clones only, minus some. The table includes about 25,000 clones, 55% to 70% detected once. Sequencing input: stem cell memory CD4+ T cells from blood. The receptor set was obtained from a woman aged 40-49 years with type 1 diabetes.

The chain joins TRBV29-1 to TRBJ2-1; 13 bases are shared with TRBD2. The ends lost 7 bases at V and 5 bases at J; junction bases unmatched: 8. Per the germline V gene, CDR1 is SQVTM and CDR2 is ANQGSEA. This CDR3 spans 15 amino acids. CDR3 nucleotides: TGCAGCGGGGGGGGACTAGCGGGGTTCCACAATGAGCAGTTCTTC. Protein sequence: CSGGGLAGFHNEQFF.

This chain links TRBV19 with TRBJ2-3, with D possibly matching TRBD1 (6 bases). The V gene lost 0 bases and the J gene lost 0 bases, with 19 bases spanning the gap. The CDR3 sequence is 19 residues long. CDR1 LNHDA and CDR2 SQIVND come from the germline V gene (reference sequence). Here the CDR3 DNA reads TGTGCCAGTAGTATAGATACCGGGACATCGAGCGCTAGCACAGATACGCAGTATTTT. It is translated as CASSIDTGTSSASTDTQYF.

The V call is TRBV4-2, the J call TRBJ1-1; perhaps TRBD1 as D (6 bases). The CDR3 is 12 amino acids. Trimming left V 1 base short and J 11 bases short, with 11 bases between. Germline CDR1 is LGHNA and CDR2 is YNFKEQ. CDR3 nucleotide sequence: TGTGCCAGCAGCCAAGTTACAGGGATGGCTTTCTTT. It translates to CASSQVTGMAFF.

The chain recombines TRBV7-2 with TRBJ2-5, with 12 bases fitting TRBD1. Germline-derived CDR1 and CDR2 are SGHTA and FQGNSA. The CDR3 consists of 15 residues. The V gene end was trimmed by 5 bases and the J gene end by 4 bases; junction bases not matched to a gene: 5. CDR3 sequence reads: CASSLGGQGAETQYF. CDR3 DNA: TGTGCCAGCAGCCTGGGGGGACAGGGGGCAGAGACCCAGTACTTC.

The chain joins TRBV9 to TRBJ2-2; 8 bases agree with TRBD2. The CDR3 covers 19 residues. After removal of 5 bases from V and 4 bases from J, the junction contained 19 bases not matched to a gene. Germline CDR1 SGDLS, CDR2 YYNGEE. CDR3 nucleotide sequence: TGTGCCAGCAGTGTCAGCACTTATAGCGGGGAGGGGGGCACCGGGGAGCTGTTTTTT. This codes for CASSVSTYSGEGGTGELFF.

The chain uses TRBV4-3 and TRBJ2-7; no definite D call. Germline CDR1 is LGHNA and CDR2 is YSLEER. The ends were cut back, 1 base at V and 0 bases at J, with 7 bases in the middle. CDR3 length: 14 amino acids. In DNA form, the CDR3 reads TGCGCCAGCAGCCAAGCAGTGAACTCCTACGAGCAGTACTTC. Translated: CASSQAVNSYEQYF.

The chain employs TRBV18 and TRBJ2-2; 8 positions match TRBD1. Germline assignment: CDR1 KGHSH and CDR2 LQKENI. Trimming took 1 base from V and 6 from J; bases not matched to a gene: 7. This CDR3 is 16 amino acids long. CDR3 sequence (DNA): TGTGCCAGCTCACCACAATCTCAGGGGGCGTCCGGGGAGCTGTTTTTT. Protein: CASSPQSQGASGELFF.